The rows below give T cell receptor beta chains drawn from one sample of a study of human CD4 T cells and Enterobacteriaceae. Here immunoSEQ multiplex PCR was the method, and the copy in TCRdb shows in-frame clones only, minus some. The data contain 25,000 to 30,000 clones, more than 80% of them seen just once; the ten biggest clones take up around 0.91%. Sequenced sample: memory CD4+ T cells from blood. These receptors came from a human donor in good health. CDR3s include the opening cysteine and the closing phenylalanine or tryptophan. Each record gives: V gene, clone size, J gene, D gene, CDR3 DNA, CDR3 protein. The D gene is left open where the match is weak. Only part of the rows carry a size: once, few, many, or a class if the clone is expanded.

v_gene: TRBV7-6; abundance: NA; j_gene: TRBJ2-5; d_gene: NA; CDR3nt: TGTGCCAGCAGCCAAAGCGGGCCGGGGGAGACCCAGTACTTC; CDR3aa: CASSQSGPGETQYF
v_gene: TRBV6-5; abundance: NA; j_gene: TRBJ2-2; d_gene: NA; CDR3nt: TGTGCCAGCAGCCTAGAGGGGCGGTACGGGGAGCTGTTTTTT; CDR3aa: CASSLEGRYGELFF
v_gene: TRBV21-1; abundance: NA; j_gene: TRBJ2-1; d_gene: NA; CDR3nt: TGTGCCAGCAGCAAGCAAGCGGACTACAATGAGCAGTTCTTC; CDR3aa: CASSKQADYNEQFF
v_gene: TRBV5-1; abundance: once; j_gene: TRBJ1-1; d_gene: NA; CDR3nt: TGCGCCAGCAAGGAACGACAGCTGAACACTGAAGCTTTCTTT; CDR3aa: CASKERQLNTEAFF
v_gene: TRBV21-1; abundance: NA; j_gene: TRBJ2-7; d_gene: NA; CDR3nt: TGTGCCAGCACCCTATACGAGCAGTACTTC; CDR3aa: CASTLYEQYF
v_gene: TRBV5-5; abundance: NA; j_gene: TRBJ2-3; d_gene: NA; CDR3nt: TGTGCCAGCAGCTACTCCCTATCAGATACGCAGTATTTT; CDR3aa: CASSYSLSDTQYF
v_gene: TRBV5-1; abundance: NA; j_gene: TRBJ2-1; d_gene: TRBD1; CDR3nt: TGCGCCAGCAGCCCGGGACAGGGGACAAATAATGAGCAGTTCTTC; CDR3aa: CASSPGQGTNNEQFF
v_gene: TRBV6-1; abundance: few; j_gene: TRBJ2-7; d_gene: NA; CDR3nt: TGTGCCAGCAGTGGTGGGGTTCGATACGAGCAGTACTTC; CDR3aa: CASSGGVRYEQYF
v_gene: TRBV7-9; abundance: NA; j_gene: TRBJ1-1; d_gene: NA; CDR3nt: TGTGCCAGCAGCCCCCGGGGGAGGGGAGCCAGAATGTCAGGGACTGAAGCTTTCTTT; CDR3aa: CASSPRGRGARMSGTEAFF
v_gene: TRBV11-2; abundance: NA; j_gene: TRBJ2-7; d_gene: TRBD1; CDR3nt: TGTGCCAGCAGCTTAAGCCGGGACAGGGTTTACGAGCAGTACTTC; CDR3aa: CASSLSRDRVYEQYF
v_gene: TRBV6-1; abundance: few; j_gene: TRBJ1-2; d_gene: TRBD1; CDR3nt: TGTGCCAGCAGTTCGTTCGAGGGGGCGCGAGGCTACACCTTC; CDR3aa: CASSSFEGARGYTF
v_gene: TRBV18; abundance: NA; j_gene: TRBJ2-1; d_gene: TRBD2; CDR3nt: TGTGCCAGCTCACCATCAACCAGCGGGATAAACAATGAGCAGTTCTTC; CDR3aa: CASSPSTSGINNEQFF
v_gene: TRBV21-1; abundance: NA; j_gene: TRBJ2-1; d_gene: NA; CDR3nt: TGTGCCAGCAGCAAAAGCGGGGACAGGGGCCACAATGAGCAGTTCTTC; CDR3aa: CASSKSGDRGHNEQFF
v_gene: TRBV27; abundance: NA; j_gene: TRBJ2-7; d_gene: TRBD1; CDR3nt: TGTGCCAGCAGTATAGACAGGGAAAGGGGGGAGCAGTACTTC; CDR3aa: CASSIDRERGEQYF
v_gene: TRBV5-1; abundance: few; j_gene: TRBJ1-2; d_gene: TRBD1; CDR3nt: TGCGCCAGCAGCTTGGCAGCAGGGACAGTTGGCTACACCTTC; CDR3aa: CASSLAAGTVGYTF
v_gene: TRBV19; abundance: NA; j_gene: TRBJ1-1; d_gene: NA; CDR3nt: TGTGCCAGCCAAAGGGTGGGGCAGATGAACACTGAAGCTTTCTTT; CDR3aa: CASQRVGQMNTEAFF
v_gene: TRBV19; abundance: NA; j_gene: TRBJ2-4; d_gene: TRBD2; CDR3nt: TGTGCCAGTAGTATAGATGGATTCGGGACTAGAAGGGTCCGGGGCATTCAGTACTTC; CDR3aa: CASSIDGFGTRRVRGIQYF
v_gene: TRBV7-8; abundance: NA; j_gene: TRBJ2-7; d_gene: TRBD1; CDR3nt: TGTGCCAGCAGCTTGACAGGGTACTACGAGCAGTACTTC; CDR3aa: CASSLTGYYEQYF